This T cell receptor beta chain came from a study of CD8 T cell repertoires and HIV-1 epitope variants. Whole-study context: Enriched T cells were co-cultured with equal autologous T cell-negative cells. A 10-day culture received IL-2, IL-7 and IL-15 on days 3 and 7. Separate from the cultures, 1M uncultured T cells served as baseline.

Points on this clone: Its antigen is unknown.

Profiling relied on immunoSEQ multiplex PCR, and the TCRdb table lists in-frame clones only, not all of them. The sample has fewer than 5,500 clones, about three fifths seen once. This receptor was obtained from a male donor with HIV. The sample comprised cultured CD8+ T cells derived from PBMCs.

DNA of the CDR3: TGCGCCAGCAGGAAACAGGTTCGGGTCTGTGAAAAACTGTTTTTT. Protein product: CASRKQVRVCEKLFF. The chain uses TRBV10-1 and TRBJ1-4; D might be TRBD1 (5 bases). Trimming pared 6 bases from V and 7 bases from J, leaving 18 bases between. Germline-derived CDR1 and CDR2 are WNHNN and SYGVQD (reference sequence). The CDR3 has 15 amino acids.